This TCR beta chain was profiled in a study of blood T cell repertoires in COVID-19. Study background: Sites in the United States, Italy and Spain provided acute and convalescent COVID-19 samples. T cells, B-cell-depleted T cells, or PBMCs supplied cDNA or gDNA.

The V end was cut by 0 bases, the J end by 5 bases, with 13 bases between. The CDR3 consists of 16 residues. The germline CDR1 and CDR2 sequences are LGHNA and YNFKEQ. Authors' data handling: Quantification of nucleated cells was approximated via reference gene primer amplification. Assay: immunoSEQ multiplex PCR; the TCRdb copy retains only in-frame clones and omits some. From that table come the V and J calls and clone size; the DNA was used to work out D and trimming. The table shows about 240,000 clones, with about 83% occurring only once. The chain carries TRBV4-2 and TRBJ1-4, with D uncertain. This receptor was identified in a man in his fifties or sixties with acute or convalescent COVID-19. Source material: peripheral blood. The CDR3 spells CASSQDPTSRNEKLFF. The CDR3 region has the DNA TGTGCCAGCAGCCAAGATCCAACCAGTCGAAATGAAAAACTGTTTTTT.